These T cell receptor beta chains were read from a single sample in a study of spatial heterogeneity in lung cancer. TCRdb passed the 5' RACE reads through MiXCR, listing each CDR3 protein once. The repertoire holds tens of thousands of distinct CDR3 sequences, 2.5% to 3.5% seen once, with 35% to 40% in the top ten. The sequencing used normal lung tissue next to the tumor, collected at surgery. These receptors were taken from a male donor with early-stage non-small cell lung cancer. CDR3s include the opening cysteine and the closing phenylalanine or tryptophan. Each record gives: V gene, D gene, CDR3 protein. A D gene is named only where the DNA matches it firmly.

v_gene: TRBV5-1
d_gene: NA
CDR3aa: CASSLGPEEDEQFF

v_gene: TRBV7-6
d_gene: TRBD1
CDR3aa: CASSSQGARDTQYF

v_gene: TRBV20-1
d_gene: NA
CDR3aa: CSAPGSLNQPQHF

v_gene: TRBV20-1
d_gene: NA
CDR3aa: CSARGPIGAFF

v_gene: TRBV12-3/TRBV12-4
d_gene: NA
CDR3aa: CASSRRYSFSTGPFGAKNIQYF

v_gene: TRBV21-1
d_gene: NA
CDR3aa: CASSKGGEKLFF

v_gene: TRBV5-5
d_gene: NA
CDR3aa: CASSWGGDTEAFF

v_gene: TRBV5-6
d_gene: NA
CDR3aa: CASSQQVHTEAFF

v_gene: TRBV5-4
d_gene: NA
CDR3aa: CASSRDGNQPQHF

v_gene: TRBV20-1
d_gene: NA
CDR3aa: CSASERREAGYTF

v_gene: TRBV11-2
d_gene: TRBD2
CDR3aa: CASTSSGDYNEQFF

v_gene: TRBV5-4
d_gene: NA
CDR3aa: CASSLTGTEDEQYF

v_gene: TRBV15
d_gene: NA
CDR3aa: CATSSPFVDTGELFF

v_gene: TRBV18
d_gene: NA
CDR3aa: CASSPSLQGLNYGYTF

v_gene: TRBV2
d_gene: NA
CDR3aa: CASGYSADTQYF

v_gene: TRBV7-9
d_gene: NA
CDR3aa: CASSLAGDGIYEQYF

v_gene: TRBV2
d_gene: NA
CDR3aa: CASSPSDYGYTF

v_gene: TRBV20-1
d_gene: NA
CDR3aa: CSALVSSHGELFF

v_gene: TRBV6-4
d_gene: TRBD2
CDR3aa: CASSRTSEVGELFF

v_gene: TRBV6-1
d_gene: NA
CDR3aa: CASSEIQGQETQYF

v_gene: TRBV29-1
d_gene: NA
CDR3aa: CSVGGGNQPRHF

v_gene: TRBV28
d_gene: TRBD1
CDR3aa: CASSRTGSNEKLFF

v_gene: TRBV29-1
d_gene: NA
CDR3aa: CSVEGAEHYNEQFF

v_gene: TRBV28
d_gene: NA
CDR3aa: CASSPPNQERTEAFF